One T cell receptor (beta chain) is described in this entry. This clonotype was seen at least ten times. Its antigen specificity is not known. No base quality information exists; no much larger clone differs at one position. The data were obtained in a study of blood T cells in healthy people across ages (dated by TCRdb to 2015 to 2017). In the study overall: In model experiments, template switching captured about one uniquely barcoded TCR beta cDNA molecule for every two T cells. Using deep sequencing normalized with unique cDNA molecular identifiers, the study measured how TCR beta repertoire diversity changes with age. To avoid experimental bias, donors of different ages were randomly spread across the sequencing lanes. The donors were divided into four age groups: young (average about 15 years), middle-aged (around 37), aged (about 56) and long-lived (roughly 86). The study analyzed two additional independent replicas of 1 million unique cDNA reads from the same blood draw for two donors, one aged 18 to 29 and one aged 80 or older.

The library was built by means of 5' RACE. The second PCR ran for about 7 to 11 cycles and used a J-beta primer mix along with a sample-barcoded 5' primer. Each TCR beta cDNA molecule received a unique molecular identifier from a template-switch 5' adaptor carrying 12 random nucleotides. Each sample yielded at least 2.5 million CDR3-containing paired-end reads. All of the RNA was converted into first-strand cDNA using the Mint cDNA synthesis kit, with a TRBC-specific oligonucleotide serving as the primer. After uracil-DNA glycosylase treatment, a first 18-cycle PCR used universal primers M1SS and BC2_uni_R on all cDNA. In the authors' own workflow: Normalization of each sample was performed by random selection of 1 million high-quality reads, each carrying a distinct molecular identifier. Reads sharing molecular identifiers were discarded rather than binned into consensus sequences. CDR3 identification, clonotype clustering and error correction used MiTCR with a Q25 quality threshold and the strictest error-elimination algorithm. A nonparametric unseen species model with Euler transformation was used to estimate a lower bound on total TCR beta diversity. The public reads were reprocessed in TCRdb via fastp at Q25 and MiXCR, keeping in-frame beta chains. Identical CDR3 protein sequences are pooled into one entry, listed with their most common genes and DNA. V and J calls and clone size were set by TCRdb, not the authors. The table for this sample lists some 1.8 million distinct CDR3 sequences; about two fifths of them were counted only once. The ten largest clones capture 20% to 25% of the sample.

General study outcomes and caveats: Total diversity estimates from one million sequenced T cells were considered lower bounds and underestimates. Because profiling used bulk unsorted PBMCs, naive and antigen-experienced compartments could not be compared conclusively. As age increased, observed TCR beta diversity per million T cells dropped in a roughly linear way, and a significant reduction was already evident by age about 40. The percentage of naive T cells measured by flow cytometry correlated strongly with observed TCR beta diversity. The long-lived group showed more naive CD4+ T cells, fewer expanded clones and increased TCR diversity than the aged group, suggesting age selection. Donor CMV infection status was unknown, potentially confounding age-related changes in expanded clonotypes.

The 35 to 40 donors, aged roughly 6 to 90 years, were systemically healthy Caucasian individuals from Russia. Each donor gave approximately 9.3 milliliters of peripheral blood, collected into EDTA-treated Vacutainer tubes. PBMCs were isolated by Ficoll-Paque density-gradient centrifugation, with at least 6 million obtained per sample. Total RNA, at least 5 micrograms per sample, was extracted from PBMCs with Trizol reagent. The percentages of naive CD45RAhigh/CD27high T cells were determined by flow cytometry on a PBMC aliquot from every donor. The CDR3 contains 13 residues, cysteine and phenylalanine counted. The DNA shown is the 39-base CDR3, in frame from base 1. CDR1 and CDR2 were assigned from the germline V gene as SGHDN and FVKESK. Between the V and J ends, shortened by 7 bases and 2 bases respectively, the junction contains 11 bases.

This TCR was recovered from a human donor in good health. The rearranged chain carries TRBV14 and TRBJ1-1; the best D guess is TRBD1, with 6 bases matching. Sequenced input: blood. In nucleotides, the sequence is TGTGCCAGCACCCGACAGGCCAACACTGAAGCTTTCTTT. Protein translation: CASTRQANTEAFF.